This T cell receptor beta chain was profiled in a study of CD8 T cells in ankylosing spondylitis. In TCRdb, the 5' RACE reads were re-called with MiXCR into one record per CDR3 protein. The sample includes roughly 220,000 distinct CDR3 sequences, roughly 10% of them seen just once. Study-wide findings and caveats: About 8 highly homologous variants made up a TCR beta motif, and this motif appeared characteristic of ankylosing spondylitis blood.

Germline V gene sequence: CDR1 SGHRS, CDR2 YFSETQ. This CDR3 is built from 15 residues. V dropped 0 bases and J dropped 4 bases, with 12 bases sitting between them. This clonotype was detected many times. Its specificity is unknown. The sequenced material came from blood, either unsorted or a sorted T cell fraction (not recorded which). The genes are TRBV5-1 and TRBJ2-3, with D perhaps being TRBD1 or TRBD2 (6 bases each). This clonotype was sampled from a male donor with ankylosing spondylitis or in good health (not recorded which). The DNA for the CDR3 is TGCGCCAGCAGCTTGGAGTCCGGGGGCGCAGATACGCAGTATTTT. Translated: CASSLESGGADTQYF.